Detailed here is one T cell receptor (beta chain). The antigen is undetermined. The CDR3 consists of 15 residues. Looked up from germline, CDR1 is SGHRS and CDR2 is YFSETQ. Trimming removed 0 bases from V and 6 bases from J, with 16 bases in between. This entry is derived from a study of T cell responses to AZD1222 COVID-19 vaccine. TCRdb's table, derived via immunoSEQ multiplex PCR, lists solely in-frame clones and lacks some. The sample gives 80,000 to 85,000 clones, around 93% of which show up once; more than 7.5% is in the top ten. The study, taken as a whole, reports: Repertoires were obtained only post-peak T cell response.

This chain joins TRBV5-1 and TRBJ2-7; D might be TRBD1 or TRBD2, each matching 5 bases. This TCR was sampled from an adult who received the AZD1222 COVID-19 vaccine. The sequencing here drew on peripheral blood, taken 28 days after the second AZD1222 dose. CDR3 nucleotide sequence: TGCGCCAGCAGCTTGGATTGGGGGAACATACGCGAGCAGTACTTC. This translates into CASSLDWGNIREQYF. Supplemented by reference TRBV5-1 and TRBJ2-7, the full variable domain reads KAGVTQTPRYLIKTRGQQVTLSCSPISGHRSVSWYQQTPGQGLQFLFEYFSETQRNKGNFPGRFSGRQFSNSRSEMNVSTLELGDSALYLCASSLDWGNIREQYFGPGTRLTVT.